The rows below give T cell receptor beta chains drawn from one sample of a study of blood T cells in healthy people across ages. In TCRdb, the 5' RACE reads were re-called with MiXCR into one record per CDR3 protein. The sample holds approximately 880,000 distinct CDR3 sequences, under 50% seen once. The sequenced sample was blood. The receptor source for this set is a man aged 30-40 years in good health. CDR3s include the opening cysteine and the closing phenylalanine or tryptophan. D genes are given only for firm matches. Size is omitted from some rows. Given values are once, few, many or a class for expanded clones.

d_gene: TRBD2
abundance: .
j_gene: TRBJ2-1
v_gene: TRBV6-6
CDR3aa: CASSFSGGADNEQFF
CDR3nt: TGTGCCAGCAGTTTTAGCGGGGGGGCCGACAATGAGCAGTTCTTC

d_gene: .
abundance: few
j_gene: TRBJ2-5
v_gene: TRBV29-1
CDR3aa: CSVDFPKKGGETQYF
CDR3nt: TGCAGCGTTGATTTCCCGAAAAAGGGAGGAGAGACCCAGTACTTC

d_gene: TRBD1
abundance: .
j_gene: TRBJ1-2
v_gene: TRBV6-2/TRBV6-3
CDR3aa: CASSYSPDRGRGYTF
CDR3nt: TGTGCCAGCAGTTACTCTCCGGACAGGGGAAGAGGCTACACCTTC

d_gene: .
abundance: many
j_gene: TRBJ2-3
v_gene: TRBV10-3
CDR3aa: CAISEAGRTDTQYF
CDR3nt: TGTGCCATCAGTGAGGCAGGGAGAACAGATACGCAGTATTTT

d_gene: TRBD1
abundance: .
j_gene: TRBJ1-2
v_gene: TRBV27
CDR3aa: CASSAKSGTDPVRSGYTF
CDR3nt: TGTGCCAGCAGTGCGAAATCCGGGACAGATCCCGTTAGGTCCGGCTACACCTTC

d_gene: TRBD1
abundance: .
j_gene: TRBJ2-6
v_gene: TRBV2
CDR3aa: CASSGDRTVLTF
CDR3nt: TGTGCCAGCAGTGGGGACAGGACCGTCCTGACTTTC

d_gene: TRBD1
abundance: .
j_gene: TRBJ2-7
v_gene: TRBV20-1
CDR3aa: CSGDRGSYNEQYF
CDR3nt: TGCAGTGGGGACAGGGGATCCTACAATGAGCAGTACTTC

d_gene: .
abundance: .
j_gene: TRBJ2-1
v_gene: TRBV20-1
CDR3aa: CSASVGALADYNEQFF
CDR3nt: TGCAGTGCTAGTGTGGGGGCGCTAGCGGATTACAATGAGCAGTTCTTC

d_gene: TRBD2
abundance: few
j_gene: TRBJ2-3
v_gene: TRBV28
CDR3aa: CASSLRGRGYF
CDR3nt: TGTGCCAGCAGTTTACGCGGGAGGGGGTATTTT

d_gene: .
abundance: .
j_gene: TRBJ2-1
v_gene: TRBV5-1
CDR3aa: CASGLIGFYNEQFF
CDR3nt: TGCGCCAGCGGCCTTATAGGCTTCTACAATGAGCAGTTCTTC

d_gene: TRBD1
abundance: .
j_gene: TRBJ2-7
v_gene: TRBV27
CDR3aa: CASSPPTGTGKSHEQYF
CDR3nt: TGTGCCAGCAGCCCTCCTACCGGGACAGGGAAGTCCCACGAGCAGTACTTC